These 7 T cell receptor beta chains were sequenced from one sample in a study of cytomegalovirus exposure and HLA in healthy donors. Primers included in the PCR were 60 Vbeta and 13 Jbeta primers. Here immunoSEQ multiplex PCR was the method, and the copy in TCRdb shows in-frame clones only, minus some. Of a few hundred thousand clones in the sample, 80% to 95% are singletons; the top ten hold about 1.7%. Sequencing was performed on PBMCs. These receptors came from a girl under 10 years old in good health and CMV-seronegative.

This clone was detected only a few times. Here the CDR3 DNA reads TGTGCCAGCAGTCAGGGGTCCCCCAATCAGCCCCAGCATTTT. Translated: CASSQGSPNQPQHF. The chain couples TRBV2 to TRBJ1-5; TRBD1 might be the D (6 bases). In germline, CDR1 is SNHLY, CDR2 FYNNEI. V was cut by 5 bases and J by 3 bases, with 11 bases left in between. The CDR3 is made up of 14 amino acids.

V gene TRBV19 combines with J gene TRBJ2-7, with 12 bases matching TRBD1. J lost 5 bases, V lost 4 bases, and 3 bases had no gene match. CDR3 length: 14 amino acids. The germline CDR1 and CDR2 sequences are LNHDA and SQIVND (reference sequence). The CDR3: CASSTGQGADEQYF. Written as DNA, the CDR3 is TGTGCCAGTAGTACGGGACAGGGGGCCGACGAGCAGTACTTC.

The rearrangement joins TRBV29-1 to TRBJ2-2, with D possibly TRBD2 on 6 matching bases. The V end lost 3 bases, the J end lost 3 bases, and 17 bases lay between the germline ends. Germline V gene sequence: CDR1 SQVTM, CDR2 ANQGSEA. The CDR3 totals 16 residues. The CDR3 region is CSVESLETRDTGELFF. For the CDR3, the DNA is TGCAGCGTTGAGTCCCTCGAGACTAGAGACACCGGGGAGCTGTTTTTT.

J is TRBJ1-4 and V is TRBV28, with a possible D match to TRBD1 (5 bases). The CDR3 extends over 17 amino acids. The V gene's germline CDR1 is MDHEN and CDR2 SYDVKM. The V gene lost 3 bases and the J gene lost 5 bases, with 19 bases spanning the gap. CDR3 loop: CASSLYRSRIENEKLFF. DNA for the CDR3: TGTGCCAGCAGTTTGTACAGGTCCCGCATTGAGAATGAAAAACTGTTTTTT.

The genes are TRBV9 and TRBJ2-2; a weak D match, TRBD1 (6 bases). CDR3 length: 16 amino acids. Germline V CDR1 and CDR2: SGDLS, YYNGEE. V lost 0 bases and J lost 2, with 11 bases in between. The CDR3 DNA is TGTGCCAGCAGCGTAGTAGGGGGAGATAACACCGGGGAGCTGTTTTTT. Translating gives CASSVVGGDNTGELFF.

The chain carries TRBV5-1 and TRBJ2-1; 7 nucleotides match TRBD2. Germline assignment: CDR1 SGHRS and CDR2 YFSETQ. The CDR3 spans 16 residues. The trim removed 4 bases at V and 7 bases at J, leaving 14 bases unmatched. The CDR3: CASSLAASGTVNEQFF. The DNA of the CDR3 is TGCGCCAGCAGCCTGGCGGCGAGCGGGACCGTGAATGAGCAGTTCTTC.

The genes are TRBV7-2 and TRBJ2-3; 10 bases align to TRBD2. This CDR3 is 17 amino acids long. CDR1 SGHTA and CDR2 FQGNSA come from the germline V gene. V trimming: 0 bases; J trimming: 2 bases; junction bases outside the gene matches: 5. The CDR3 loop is CASSLAIAGGITDTQYF. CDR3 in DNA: TGTGCCAGCAGCTTAGCTATAGCGGGAGGTATCACAGATACGCAGTATTTT. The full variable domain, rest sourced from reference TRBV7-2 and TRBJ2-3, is GAGVSQSPSNKVTEKGKDVELRCDPISGHTALYWYRQSLGQGLEFLIYFQGNSAPDKSGLPSDRFSAERTGGSVSTLTIQRTQQEDSAVYLCASSLAIAGGITDTQYFGPGTRLTVL.